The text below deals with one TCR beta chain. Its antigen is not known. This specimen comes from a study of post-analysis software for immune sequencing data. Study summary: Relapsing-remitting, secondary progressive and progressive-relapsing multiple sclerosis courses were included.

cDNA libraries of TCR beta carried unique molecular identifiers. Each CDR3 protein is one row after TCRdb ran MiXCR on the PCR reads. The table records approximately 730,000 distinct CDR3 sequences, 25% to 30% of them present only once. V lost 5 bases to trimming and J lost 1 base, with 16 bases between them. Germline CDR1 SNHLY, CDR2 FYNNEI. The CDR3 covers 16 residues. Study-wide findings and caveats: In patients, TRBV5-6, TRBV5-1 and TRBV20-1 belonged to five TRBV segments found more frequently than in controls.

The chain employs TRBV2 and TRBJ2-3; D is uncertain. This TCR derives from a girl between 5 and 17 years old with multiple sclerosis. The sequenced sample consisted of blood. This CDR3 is CASSSRALSGTDTQYF. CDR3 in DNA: TGTGCCAGCAGTTCCCGGGCCCTAAGTGGCACAGATACGCAGTATTTT.